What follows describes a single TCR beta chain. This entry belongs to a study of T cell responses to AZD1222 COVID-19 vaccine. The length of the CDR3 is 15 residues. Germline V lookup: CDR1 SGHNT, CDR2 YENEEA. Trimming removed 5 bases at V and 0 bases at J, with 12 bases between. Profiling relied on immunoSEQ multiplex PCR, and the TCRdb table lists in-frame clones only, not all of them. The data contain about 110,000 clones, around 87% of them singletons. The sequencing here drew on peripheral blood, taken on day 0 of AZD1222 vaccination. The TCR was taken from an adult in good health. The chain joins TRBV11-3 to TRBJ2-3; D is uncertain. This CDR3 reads CASSPALTSTDTQYF. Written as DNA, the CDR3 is TGTGCCAGCAGCCCCGCCCTTACTAGCACAGATACGCAGTATTTT. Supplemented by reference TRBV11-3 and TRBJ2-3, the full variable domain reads EAGVVQSPRYKIIEKKQPVAFWCNPISGHNTLYWYLQNLGQGPELLIRYENEEAVDDSQLPKDRFSAERLKGVDSTLKIQPAELGDSAVYLCASSPALTSTDTQYFGPGTRLTVL.